Listed below are T cell receptor beta chains from one sample, sequenced in a study of T-cell reconstitution after alpha-beta-depleted transplantation in children. TCRdb passed the PCR reads through MiXCR, listing each CDR3 protein once. Among about 200,000 distinct CDR3 sequences, approximately 6.9% were seen once, and the ten largest hold 4.5% to 6.5%. Sequenced material: PBMCs, taken before TCRalphabeta/CD19-depleted stem cell transplant. The receptors derive from a boy aged 2 to 10 with acute lymphoblastic leukemia, due to receive a stem cell transplant. Each CDR3 is given with its conserved first and last residue. The D gene is left open where the match is weak. Size tells how often a clone was seen (once, few, many) or the class of an expanded clone, and some rows leave it out.

d_call	clone_size	j_call	v_call	cdr3_nt	cdr3_aa
NA	many	TRBJ2-7	TRBV29-1	TGCAGCGTTCGGAAGACGCGGGGAGGTAACGACGAGCAGTACTTC	CSVRKTRGGNDEQYF
TRBD2	many	TRBJ2-2	TRBV5-6	TGTGCCAGCAGCCTCCTAGCGGGGAGTAGGGAGCTGTTTTTT	CASSLLAGSRELFF
NA	many	TRBJ2-7	TRBV3-1	TGTGCCAGCAGCCACAGGGGCTCCTACGAGCAGTACTTC	CASSHRGSYEQYF
NA	few	TRBJ1-3	TRBV6-2/TRBV6-3	TGTGCCAGCAGCTCCTACGGGCCTGGAAACACCATATATTTT	CASSSYGPGNTIYF
NA	few	TRBJ2-5	TRBV6-2/TRBV6-3	TGTGCCAGCAGCTACACGGCGGTGGAAGAGACCCAGTACTTC	CASSYTAVEETQYF
TRBD1	NA	TRBJ2-2	TRBV11-2	TGTGCCAGCAGCTTCCGACAGGGGGCGCGGGGCGGGGAGCTGTTTTTT	CASSFRQGARGGELFF
TRBD1	NA	TRBJ1-5	TRBV11-2	TGTGCCAGCAGTTTCCGGGGACAGAGCAATCAGCCCCAGCATTTT	CASSFRGQSNQPQHF
NA	many	TRBJ2-5	TRBV29-1	TGCAGCGTTGAAGCAAGGGGTCCACGGACCCAGTACTTC	CSVEARGPRTQYF
NA	many	TRBJ2-1	TRBV13	TGTGCCAGCAGCTCCTCGGGACTCAGTTCCTACAATGAGCAGTTCTTC	CASSSSGLSSYNEQFF
TRBD2	few	TRBJ2-4	TRBV7-8	TGTGCCAGCAGCTTAGCGGGACTAGCCCAACGGGATCAGTACTTC	CASSLAGLAQRDQYF
NA	many	TRBJ2-5	TRBV28	TGTGCCAGCAGTTCCTGGACCCAAGCGGTTGGGGGGGCCCCGGAGACCCAGTACTTC	CASSSWTQAVGGAPETQYF
TRBD2	many	TRBJ2-5	TRBV5-1	TGCGCCAGCGGCGCCGGGGGGGGAGAAGAGACCCAGTACTTC	CASGAGGGEETQYF
NA	many	TRBJ1-1	TRBV4-3	TGCGCCAGCAGCCAAGATGGGAGGAACACTGAAGCTTTCTTT	CASSQDGRNTEAFF